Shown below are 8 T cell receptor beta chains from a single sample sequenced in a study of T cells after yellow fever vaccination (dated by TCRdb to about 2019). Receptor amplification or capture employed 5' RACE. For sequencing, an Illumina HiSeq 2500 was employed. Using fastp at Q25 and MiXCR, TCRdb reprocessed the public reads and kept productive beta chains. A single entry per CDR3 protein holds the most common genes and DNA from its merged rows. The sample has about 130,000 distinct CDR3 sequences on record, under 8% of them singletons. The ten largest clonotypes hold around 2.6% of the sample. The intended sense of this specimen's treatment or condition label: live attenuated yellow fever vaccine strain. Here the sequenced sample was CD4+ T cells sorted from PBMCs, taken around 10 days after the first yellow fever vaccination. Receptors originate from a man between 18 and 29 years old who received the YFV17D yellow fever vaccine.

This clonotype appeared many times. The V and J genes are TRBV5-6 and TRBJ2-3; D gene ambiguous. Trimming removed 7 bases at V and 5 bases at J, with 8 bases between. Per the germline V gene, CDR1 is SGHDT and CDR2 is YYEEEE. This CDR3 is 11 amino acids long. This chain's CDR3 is CASGSIDTQYF. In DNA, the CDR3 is TGTGCCAGCGGATCCATAGATACGCAGTATTTT.

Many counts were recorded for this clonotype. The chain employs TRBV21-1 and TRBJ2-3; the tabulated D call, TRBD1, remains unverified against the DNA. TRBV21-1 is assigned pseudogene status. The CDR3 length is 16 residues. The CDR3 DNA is TGTGCCAGCAGCAAAGCTGACAGGGGTGGGGCAGATACGCAGTATTTT. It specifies CASSKADRGGADTQYF.

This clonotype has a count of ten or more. CDR3 amino acids: CASRPLKDSNYNEQFF. CDR3 in DNA: TGTGCCAGCAGACCCTTGAAGGACAGTAATTACAATGAGCAGTTCTTC. The chain has TRBV11-2 and TRBJ2-1; a possible D gene is TRBD1 (6 bases). V lost 6 bases and J 4 bases, leaving 19 bases between the germline ends. This CDR3 contains 16 residues. Germline CDR1 is SGHAT and CDR2 is FQNNGV.

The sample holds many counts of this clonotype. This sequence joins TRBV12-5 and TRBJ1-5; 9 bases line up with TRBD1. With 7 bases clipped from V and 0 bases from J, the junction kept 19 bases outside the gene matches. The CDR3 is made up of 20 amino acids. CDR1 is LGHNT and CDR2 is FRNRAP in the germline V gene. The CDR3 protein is CASVPPGGDREIYSNQPQHF. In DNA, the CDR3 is TGTGCTAGTGTTCCCCCGGGGGGGGACAGGGAAATCTATAGCAATCAGCCCCAGCATTTT.

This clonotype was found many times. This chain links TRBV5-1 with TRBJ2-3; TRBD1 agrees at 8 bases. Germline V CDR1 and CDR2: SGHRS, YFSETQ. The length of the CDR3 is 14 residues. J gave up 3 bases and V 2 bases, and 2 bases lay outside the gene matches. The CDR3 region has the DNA TGCGCCAGCAGCTTCGGACAGGGAACAGATACGCAGTATTTT. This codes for CASSFGQGTDTQYF.

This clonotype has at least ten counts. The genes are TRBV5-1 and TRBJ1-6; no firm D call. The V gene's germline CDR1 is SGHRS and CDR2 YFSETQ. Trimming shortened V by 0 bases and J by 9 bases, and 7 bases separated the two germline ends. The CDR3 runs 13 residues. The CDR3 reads CASSLAGGSPLHF. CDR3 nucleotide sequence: TGCGCCAGCAGCTTGGCCGGAGGTTCACCCCTCCACTTT.

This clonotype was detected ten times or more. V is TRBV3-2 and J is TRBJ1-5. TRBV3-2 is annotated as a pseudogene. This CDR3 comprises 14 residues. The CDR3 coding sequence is TGTGCCAGCAGCGGGACTTCTAGCAATCAGCCCCAGCATTTT. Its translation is CASSGTSSNQPQHF.

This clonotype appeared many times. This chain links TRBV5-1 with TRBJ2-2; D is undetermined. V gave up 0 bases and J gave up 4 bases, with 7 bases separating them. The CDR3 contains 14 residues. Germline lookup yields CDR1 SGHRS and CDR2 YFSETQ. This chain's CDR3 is CASSLDKGTGELFF. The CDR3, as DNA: TGCGCCAGCAGCTTGGACAAGGGCACCGGGGAGCTGTTTTTT.